The 24 T cell receptor beta chains given below trace back to one sample, sequenced in a study of T cells in Graves' hyperthyroidism and ophthalmopathy. RNA transcripts served as the template for amplifying TCR beta CDR3 regions. Primed by the HTBI set, a first-round RT-PCR was run on the TCR CDR3. Each CDR3 protein gets one entry after TCRdb re-called the multiplex PCR reads with MiXCR. The sample shows hundreds of thousands of distinct CDR3 sequences, 14% of them seen only once. Material for sequencing was blood. The receptors were gathered from a young woman with Graves' hyperthyroidism.

This clonotype appeared many times. The chain couples TRBV6-2 or TRBV6-3 to TRBJ1-2, with D uncertain. Germline loops: CDR1 MNHEY, CDR2 SVGEGT. The CDR3 is made up of 15 amino acids. V was clipped by 7 bases and J by 4 bases, with 19 bases between them. This chain's CDR3 is CASTRDKTSLYGYTF. For the CDR3, the DNA is TGTGCCAGCACCCGTGACAAGACGAGCCTCTATGGCTACACCTTC.

This rearrangement joins TRBV27 to TRBJ2-7; TRBD2 is a possible D gene (6 bases). Trimming shortened V by 0 bases and J by 3 bases, and 15 bases separated the two germline ends. CDR1 is MNHEY and CDR2 is SMNVEV in the germline V gene (reference sequence). The CDR3 is made up of 16 amino acids. The CDR3 region has the DNA TGTGCCAGCAGTTTATCGTGGGGGGACTTCATCTACGAGCAGTACTTC. Its protein is CASSLSWGDFIYEQYF.

This clonotype was found a few times. J is TRBJ1-1 and V is TRBV27; TRBD1 is a possible D gene (5 bases). Germline CDR1 reads MNHEY; CDR2 reads SMNVEV (reference sequence). CDR3 size: 15 residues. The V end lost 3 bases, the J end lost 4 bases, and 15 bases lay between the germline ends. The CDR3 DNA is TGTGCCAGCAGTTTGATCCATCCGGGGGGCACTGAAGCTTTCTTT. Translating gives CASSLIHPGGTEAFF.

This clonotype was detected ten times or more. This chain uses TRBV7-9 with TRBJ1-1, with D possibly TRBD1 on 5 matching bases. The CDR3 covers 15 residues. V dropped 5 bases and J dropped 0 bases, with 13 bases sitting between them. Germline-derived CDR1 and CDR2 are SEHNR and FQNEAQ (reference sequence). CDR3 nucleotides: TGTGCCAGCAGCCCACGGGACTTTTTGAACACTGAAGCTTTCTTT. Its protein product is CASSPRDFLNTEAFF.

This clonotype was seen ten or more times. J is TRBJ1-1 and V is TRBV2; possibly TRBD1 for D (6 bases). This CDR3 contains 15 residues. From germline, CDR1 is SNHLY and CDR2 FYNNEI. Trimming left V 1 base short and J 5 bases short, with 14 bases between. The CDR3 DNA follows: TGTGCCAGCAGTGAAGAGGGACACCGCCGAACTGAAGCTTTCTTT. This translates into CASSEEGHRRTEAFF. The full variable domain, in which reference TRBV2 and TRBJ1-1 provide the parts outside the CDR3, is EPEVTQTPSHQVTQMGQEVILRCVPISNHLYFYWYRQILGQKVEFLVSFYNNEISEKSEIFDDQFSVERPDGSNFTLKIRSTKLEDSAMYFCASSEEGHRRTEAFFGQGTRLTVV.

This clonotype turned up a few times. V and J are TRBV4-1 and TRBJ2-2; D may correspond to TRBD1 or TRBD2 (5 bases each). This CDR3 contains 17 residues. CDR1 is MGHRA, CDR2 YSYEKL, per germline. The V end lost 3 bases, the J end lost 4 bases, and 18 bases lay between the germline ends. The DNA for the CDR3 is TGCGCCAGCAGCCACCTTAAGGGGACCCAGCGCACCGGGGAGCTGTTTTTT. Translation gives CASSHLKGTQRTGELFF.

This clonotype was picked up a small number of times. CDR3 bases: TGCAGTGCTAGAGATCGGAGCGAAACCAGCTATGGCTACACCTTC. It translates to CSARDRSETSYGYTF. The rearrangement uses TRBV20-1 and TRBJ1-2, with D unclear. The ends were cut back, 0 bases at V and 4 bases at J, with 15 bases in the middle. This CDR3 spans 15 amino acids. Germline assignment: CDR1 DFQATT and CDR2 SNEGSKA (reference sequence).

This chain uses TRBV12-3 or TRBV12-4 with TRBJ1-2; D might be TRBD1 (6 bases). CDR3 length equals 13 residues. V lost 5 bases, J lost 8 bases, and 15 bases lay in between. As DNA, the CDR3 is TGTGCCAGCAGTCTTACAGGGCTATGGGGCTACACCTTC. Protein: CASSLTGLWGYTF.

The gene calls are TRBV11-2 and TRBJ1-6; TRBD1 agrees at 10 bases. The CDR3 loop spans 13 amino acids. The V and J ends lost 7 bases and 11 bases, in that order; junction bases with no gene match: 5. Germline loops: CDR1 SGHAT, CDR2 FQNNGV. The CDR3 sequence: CASTDRGNPPLHF. The CDR3 DNA reads TGTGCCAGCACGGACAGGGGGAATCCACCCCTCCACTTT. The entire variable domain, with the rest obtained from reference TRBV11-2 and TRBJ1-6, is as follows: EAGVAQSPRYKIIEKRQSVAFWCNPISGHATLYWYQQILGQGPKLLIQFQNNGVVDDSQLPKDRFSAERLKGVDSTLKIQPAKLEDSAVYLCASTDRGNPPLHFGNGTRLTVT.

This clonotype has just a few counts. The chain uses TRBV12-3 or TRBV12-4 and TRBJ2-2; 7 bases match TRBD1. CDR3 length: 17 residues. After removal of 5 bases from V and 1 base from J, the junction contained 10 bases not matched to a gene. The CDR3 bases are TGTGCCAGCAGTCCCCGCCATGACAGGGAGAACACCGGGGAGCTGTTTTTT. This sequence encodes CASSPRHDRENTGELFF.

The chain is built from TRBV20-1 and TRBJ2-1, with 8 nucleotides matching TRBD1. Unmatched junction bases numbered 8, after V lost 4 bases and J lost 0 bases. Germline assignment: CDR1 DFQATT and CDR2 SNEGSKA (reference sequence). CDR3 length equals 16 residues. CDR3 sequence (DNA): TGCAGTGCTATCAACCGACAGGGGCCCTCCTACAATGAGCAGTTCTTC. This encodes CSAINRQGPSYNEQFF.

This clonotype appeared many times. The V call is TRBV20-1, the J call TRBJ2-3; D may be TRBD1 or TRBD2 (5 bases each). With 3 bases removed from V and 6 bases from J, the gap between germline ends came to 22 bases. The CDR3 runs 16 residues. From germline, CDR1 is DFQATT and CDR2 SNEGSKA (reference sequence). CDR3 amino acids: CSARARTGPWEDTQYF. The CDR3 nucleotides are TGCAGTGCTAGGGCAAGAACGGGGCCGTGGGAGGATACGCAGTATTTT.

This clonotype was detected many times. The gene calls are TRBV20-1 and TRBJ1-5; no reliable D call. Per the germline V gene, CDR1 is DFQATT and CDR2 is SNEGSKA (reference sequence). The V gene lost 0 bases and the J gene lost 3 bases, with 15 bases spanning the gap. This CDR3 is 16 amino acids long. This CDR3 reads CSARDLESGANQPQHF. The CDR3, as DNA: TGCAGTGCTAGAGATCTCGAGAGCGGTGCCAATCAGCCCCAGCATTTT.

This clonotype was counted ten times or more. The J gene is TRBJ2-3, the V gene TRBV7-3; tentative D call: TRBD2 (6 bases). The germline V gene encodes CDR1 SGHTA and CDR2 FQGTGA. The V and J ends lost 3 bases and 5 bases respectively, with 9 bases between them. The CDR3 length is 13 residues. DNA for the CDR3: TGTGCCAGCAGCTTGGGACTTGGAGATACGCAGTATTTT. Translating it yields CASSLGLGDTQYF.

The J gene is TRBJ2-1, the V gene TRBV14, with 16 positions matching TRBD2. This CDR3 region has 19 residues. Losses at the gene ends were 5 bases for V and 4 bases for J; bases not matched to a gene: 11. Germline V CDR1 and CDR2: SGHDN, FVKESK. The DNA of the CDR3 is TGTGCCAGCAGCGCACCGGGACTAGCGGGAGGGTCCCCTTACAATGAGCAGTTCTTC. Its protein is CASSAPGLAGGSPYNEQFF.

The chain has TRBV10-3 and TRBJ1-2; a weak D match, TRBD1 (5 bases). The CDR3 totals 16 residues. Germline CDR1 and CDR2: ENHRY and SYGVKD. V dropped 6 bases and J dropped 6 bases, with 23 bases sitting between them. CDR3 region: CAISPVLQGRADGYTF. The CDR3 bases are TGTGCCATCAGCCCCGTTCTTCAGGGCAGGGCGGATGGCTACACCTTC.

In this sample, this clonotype turned up a few times. This rearrangement joins TRBV6-2 or TRBV6-3 to TRBJ1-1; tentatively, D is TRBD1 (6 bases). The CDR3 consists of 14 residues. Looked up from germline, CDR1 is MNHEY and CDR2 is SVGEGT. Trimming stripped 7 bases from V and 3 bases from J, with 15 bases between. The CDR3 DNA reads as TGTGCCAGCACCAAAGGGGGGGGGGACACTGAAGCTTTCTTT. Amino acids: CASTKGGGDTEAFF.

This clonotype was recorded at least ten times. The chain joins TRBV7-9 to TRBJ2-1, with D possibly being TRBD1 (5 bases). Per the germline V gene, CDR1 is SEHNR and CDR2 is FQNEAQ (reference sequence). With 2 bases removed from V and 0 bases from J, the gap between germline ends came to 11 bases. The CDR3 runs to 16 residues. The CDR3 protein is CASSLTMGRSYNEQFF. In nucleotides, the CDR3 is TGTGCCAGCAGCTTAACGATGGGGCGCTCCTACAATGAGCAGTTCTTC. Combining the CDR3 with reference TRBV7-9 and TRBJ2-1 gives the whole variable domain DTGVSQNPRHKITKRGQNVTFRCDPISEHNRLYWYRQTLGQGPEFLTYFQNEAQLEKSRLLSDRFSAERPKGSFSTLEIQRTEQGDSAMYLCASSLTMGRSYNEQFFGPGTRLTVL.

This clonotype occurred a few times. This chain links TRBV4-1 with TRBJ2-3; the D is unclear. V lost 0 bases, J lost 9 bases, and 10 bases lay in between. The CDR3 has 13 amino acids. Germline V gene data show CDR1 as MGHRA and CDR2 as YSYEKL. Here the CDR3 DNA reads TGCGCCAGCAGCCAAGACTTTGGAGTAACGCAGTATTTT. Translation gives CASSQDFGVTQYF.

V gene TRBV24-1 combines with J gene TRBJ2-5; 7 bases map to TRBD1. V gave up 3 bases and J gave up 2 bases; unmatched junction bases: 8. Germline-derived CDR1 and CDR2 are KGHDR and SFDVKD. This CDR3 spans 16 amino acids. CDR3: CATSDTKFRGQETQYF. Here the CDR3 DNA reads TGTGCCACCAGTGATACGAAATTCAGGGGGCAAGAGACCCAGTACTTC.

This clonotype has at least ten counts. This chain connects TRBV7-9 to TRBJ1-2, with TRBD1 as a possible D gene (5 bases). The V gene lost 6 bases and the J gene lost 2 bases, with 13 bases spanning the gap. CDR3 length: 14 residues. Germline lookup yields CDR1 SEHNR and CDR2 FQNEAQ (reference sequence). CDR3 in DNA: TGTGCCAGCAGAAAAGGGGATGAAAACTATGGCTACACCTTC. Translation: CASRKGDENYGYTF.

This clonotype has ten or more counts. V is TRBV7-3 and J is TRBJ2-5; TRBD2 agrees at 7 bases. Germline V gene lookup returns CDR1 SGHTA and CDR2 FQGTGA. Losses at the gene ends were 0 bases for V and 5 bases for J; bases not matched to a gene: 6. This CDR3 spans 15 amino acids. CDR3 protein: CASSLTGGGRETQYF. The CDR3 nucleotides are TGTGCCAGCAGCTTAACTGGCGGGGGACGGGAGACCCAGTACTTC.

This clonotype was counted at least ten times. The V and J genes are TRBV28 and TRBJ1-5; 7 positions match TRBD1. V was pared by 5 bases and J by 8 bases, with 9 bases of the junction left unmatched. Germline-derived CDR1 and CDR2 are MDHEN and SYDVKM. The CDR3 is 14 amino acids. The chain's CDR3 is CASSLTGADEPQHF. The DNA of the CDR3 is TGTGCCAGCAGTCTCACAGGGGCCGACGAGCCCCAGCATTTT.

This clonotype was seen at least ten times. The chain employs TRBV29-1 and TRBJ1-5; D is undetermined. CDR3 length: 13 amino acids. The ends were cut back, 4 bases at V and 0 bases at J, with 7 bases in the middle. CDR1 is SQVTM and CDR2 is ANQGSEA in the germline V gene. The DNA for the CDR3 is TGCAGCGTTGTAGGAGATAGCAATCAGCCCCAGCATTTT. Amino acids: CSVVGDSNQPQHF.